The next 10 T cell receptor beta chains were all read from a single sample in a study of shared clonotypes between healthy human individuals. Sequenced by immunoSEQ multiplex PCR; TCRdb stores in-frame clones only, minus some. The sample lists some 2.1 million clones, around 95% occurring once. Source material: naive CD4+ T cells sorted from blood. This sample's subset: CD45RA+ positively selected. The receptor source for this set is a man between 18 and 29 years old in good health.

The chain carries TRBV18 and TRBJ2-7; weak D call: TRBD2 (6 bases). CDR3 size: 14 residues. V lost 2 bases and J lost 1, with 9 bases in between. Looked up from germline, CDR1 is KGHSH and CDR2 is LQKENI. CDR3 bases: TGTGCCAGCTCACCAGGGCGGGATTCCTACGAGCAGTACTTC. Translation: CASSPGRDSYEQYF.

V is TRBV7-9 and J is TRBJ2-3; TRBD2 aligns across 10 bases. Germline V lookup: CDR1 SEHNR, CDR2 FQNEAQ (reference sequence). V trimming: 5 bases; J trimming: 5 bases; junction bases outside the gene matches: 16. The CDR3 extends over 18 amino acids. The chain's CDR3 is CASSPGESGLASLDTQYF. For the CDR3, the DNA is TGTGCCAGCAGCCCGGGGGAGTCGGGACTAGCGTCTCTAGATACGCAGTATTTT.

The chain is built from TRBV19 and TRBJ2-2, with 11 bases lining up with TRBD2. The CDR3 is made up of 16 amino acids. The ends lost 4 bases at V and 1 base at J; junction bases unmatched: 2. CDR1 and CDR2 from the germline V gene are LNHDA and SQIVND (reference sequence). CDR3: CASSTLAGGNTGELFF. DNA of the CDR3: TGTGCCAGTAGTACCCTAGCGGGAGGGAACACCGGGGAGCTGTTTTTT.

The rearrangement links TRBV6-1 to TRBJ2-3; D is possibly TRBD2 (6 bases). The germline CDR1 and CDR2 sequences are MNHNS and SASEGT. The ends were cut back, 2 bases at V and 3 bases at J, with 15 bases in the middle. The CDR3 runs 16 residues. The CDR3 DNA is TGTGCCAGCAGTGAACTGGGAGGAGGATGGACAGATACGCAGTATTTT. Encoded protein: CASSELGGGWTDTQYF.

The rearrangement joins TRBV18 to TRBJ2-7; the D gene is possibly TRBD2 (5 bases). From germline, CDR1 is KGHSH and CDR2 LQKENI. The CDR3 contains 14 residues. The germline V and J ends were trimmed by 5 bases and 10 bases, with 21 bases remaining between them. CDR3 coding DNA: TGTGCCAGCTCATCCCTGAGGGCCGTCGAATTTCAGTACTTC. Amino acids: CASSSLRAVEFQYF. The full variable domain, completed using reference TRBV18 and TRBJ2-7, is NAGVMQNPRHLVRRRGQEARLRCSPMKGHSHVYWYRQLPEEGLKFMVYLQKENIIDESGMPKERFSAEFPKEGPSILRIQQVVRGDSAAYFCASSSLRAVEFQYFGPGTRLTVT.

This clone was detected only once. The chain combines TRBV12-5 with TRBJ1-3; TRBD1 aligns across 7 bases. Germline CDR1 reads LGHNT; CDR2 reads FRNRAP. V was clipped by 6 bases and J by 0 bases; unmatched bases: 5. CDR3 size: 15 residues. The chain's CDR3 is CASGQGQTSGNTIYF. CDR3 sequence (DNA): TGTGCTAGTGGCCAGGGACAGACCTCTGGAAACACCATATATTTT.

The chain couples TRBV5-4 to TRBJ2-3; 8 bases are a match to TRBD1. Germline V gives CDR1 SGHNT, CDR2 YYREEE (reference sequence). This CDR3 is 16 amino acids long. V was clipped by 4 bases and J by 0 bases; unmatched bases: 7. In DNA form, the CDR3 reads TGTGCCAGCAGCGTTGCCGGGACAGGAAGCACAGATACGCAGTATTTT. Translated, it gives CASSVAGTGSTDTQYF.

The V and J genes are TRBV2 and TRBJ1-6; no definite D call. The V gene's germline CDR1 is SNHLY and CDR2 FYNNEI. The V end lost 4 bases, the J end lost 9 bases, and 13 bases lay between the germline ends. The CDR3 runs to 14 residues. CDR3 nucleotides: TGTGCCAGCAGTGGGGCAGGATCCGCTTCACCCCTCCACTTT. Protein: CASSGAGSASPLHF.

The V call is TRBV5-4, the J call TRBJ2-5; the match to TRBD1 covers 8 bases. This CDR3 is 16 amino acids long. Germline loops: CDR1 SGHNT, CDR2 YYREEE (reference sequence). The trim removed 5 bases at V and 5 bases at J, leaving 14 bases unmatched. DNA of the CDR3: TGTGCCAGCAGACACAGTCCGGACAGGGATGAGGAGACCCAGTACTTC. Translation gives CASRHSPDRDEETQYF.

In this sample, this clone turned up once. V gene TRBV7-4 combines with J gene TRBJ2-5; TRBD1 agrees at 10 bases. CDR1 and CDR2 (germline): SGHVT, SQSDAQ. V shed 6 bases, J shed 2 bases, and the junction held 15 bases outside the gene matches. CDR3 size: 18 residues. The CDR3 DNA reads as TGTGCCAGCAGTTACCAAATTGGGACAGGGGTTAGACAAGAGACCCAGTACTTC. This encodes CASSYQIGTGVRQETQYF. Drawing the rest from reference TRBV7-4 and TRBJ2-5, the complete variable domain is GAGVSQSPRYKVAKRGRDVALRCDSISGHVTLYWYRQTLGQGSEVLTYSQSDAQRDKSGRPSGRFSAERPERSVSTLKIQRTEQGDSAVYLCASSYQIGTGVRQETQYFGPGTRLLVL.